The 16 T cell receptor beta chains listed next were all sequenced from one sample in a study of monozygotic twins with inflammatory bowel disease. From the 5' RACE reads, TCRdb lists one entry per CDR3 protein and no DNA. The sample totals about 170,000 distinct CDR3 sequences. The specimen was blood. These receptors came from a human donor with ulcerative colitis or Crohn's disease, or a healthy co-twin of an affected twin (not recorded which).

The CDR3 sequence: CASSRTGGNTGELFF. This rearrangement joins TRBV6-2 or TRBV6-3 to TRBJ2-2; the D gene TCRdb calls, TRBD1, cannot be checked with no DNA. In germline, CDR1 is MNHEY, CDR2 SVGEGT. CDR3 length: 15 amino acids.

The V and J genes are TRBV5-1 and TRBJ2-3. Germline V gene data show CDR1 as SGHRS and CDR2 as YFSETQ. This CDR3 comprises 14 residues. The CDR3 spells CASGLVGTADTQYF.

This chain connects TRBV5-1 to TRBJ2-1; TCRdb's assignment of TRBD2 cannot be checked, as there is no DNA. Germline CDR1 SGHRS, CDR2 YFSETQ. The CDR3 sequence is 13 residues long. CDR3 sequence: CASSLASGNEQFF.

The CDR3 loop reads CSAAGRSNQPQHF. This chain joins TRBV20-1 and TRBJ1-5; TCRdb selects TRBD1, and the lack of DNA leaves this call unchecked. CDR1 and CDR2 (germline): DFQATT, SNEGSKA (reference sequence). CDR3 length: 13 amino acids.

The chain has TRBV28 and TRBJ1-1. CDR3 length equals 11 residues. Per germline, CDR1 MDHEN and CDR2 SYDVKM. The CDR3 loop reads CASSLKTEAFF. Using reference TRBV28 and TRBJ1-1 for the parts outside the CDR3, the full variable domain is DVKVTQSSRYLVKRTGEKVFLECVQDMDHENMFWYRQDPGLGLRLIYFSYDVKMKEKGDIPEGYSVSREKKERFSLILESASTNQTSMYLCASSLKTEAFFGQGTRLTVV.

This chain links TRBV5-4 with TRBJ2-1; TCRdb's D gene call, TRBD2, goes unchecked for lack of DNA. Germline V gives CDR1 SGHNT, CDR2 YYREEE (reference sequence). The CDR3 covers 16 residues. The CDR3: CASSLVSGRWDNEQFF. Full variable domain (outside the CDR3, taken from reference TRBV5-4 and TRBJ2-1): ETGVTQSPTHLIKTRGQQVTLRCSSQSGHNTVSWYQQALGQGPQFIFQYYREEENGRGNFPPRFSGLQFPNYSSELNVNALELDDSALYLCASSLVSGRWDNEQFFGPGTRLTVL.

The chain has TRBV9 and TRBJ2-5; lacking DNA, the TRBD2 call made by TCRdb goes unchecked. This CDR3 has 16 amino acids. Germline V lookup: CDR1 SGDLS, CDR2 YYNGEE. The CDR3 protein is CASTRSLAGYQETQYF.

The chain links TRBV20-1 to TRBJ1-6; TCRdb gives TRBD1 as the D gene, but with no DNA this cannot be confirmed. The germline gives CDR1 DFQATT, CDR2 SNEGSKA (reference sequence). The CDR3 sequence is 17 residues long. The CDR3 loop is CSADESSGGIYNSPLHF.

The J gene is TRBJ2-3, the V gene TRBV11-3. Germline-derived CDR1 and CDR2 are SGHNT and YENEEA. This CDR3 region has 16 residues. The CDR3 sequence is CASSPDSTHNTDTQYF.

The V call is TRBV11-3, the J call TRBJ1-1; TCRdb picks TRBD1, but there is no DNA to check that call. The CDR3 is made up of 13 amino acids. Germline assignment: CDR1 SGHNT and CDR2 YENEEA. The CDR3 loop reads CASSATANTEAFF. The full variable domain, in which reference TRBV11-3 and TRBJ1-1 provide the parts outside the CDR3, is EAGVVQSPRYKIIEKKQPVAFWCNPISGHNTLYWYLQNLGQGPELLIRYENEEAVDDSQLPKDRFSAERLKGVDSTLKIQPAELGDSAVYLCASSATANTEAFFGQGTRLTVV.

The CDR3 loop is CASSLEGAEETQYF. The chain links TRBV5-1 to TRBJ2-5; TCRdb returns TRBD1, unconfirmable since there is no DNA. Germline lookup yields CDR1 SGHRS and CDR2 YFSETQ. The CDR3 loop spans 14 amino acids.

This sequence joins TRBV5-4 and TRBJ2-3; absent DNA, TCRdb's TRBD1 call cannot be checked. Germline V gives CDR1 SGHNT, CDR2 YYREEE (reference sequence). This CDR3 is built from 15 residues. The CDR3: CASSRDGGGTDTQYF.

This rearrangement joins TRBV5-1 to TRBJ2-7. This CDR3 is 15 amino acids long. From germline, CDR1 is SGHRS and CDR2 YFSETQ. CDR3 loop: CASSLLGPTVYEQYF.

The chain combines TRBV25-1 with TRBJ2-6; TCRdb outputs TRBD1, but without DNA this stays unchecked. Per the germline V gene, CDR1 is MGHDK and CDR2 is SYGVNS. The CDR3 extends over 18 amino acids. The chain's CDR3 is CASSWKRVTGSGANVLTF.

The rearrangement joins TRBV7-3 to TRBJ2-7; TCRdb's D call, TRBD1, is unchecked because there is no DNA. CDR3 length: 16 residues. Per the germline V gene, CDR1 is SGHTA and CDR2 is FQGTGA. The CDR3 sequence is CASSSQGGAVPYEQYF.

The chain joins TRBV15 to TRBJ1-1; the D call of TRBD1 rests on TCRdb alone, since no DNA is present to check it. The CDR3 contains 15 residues. Germline CDR1 is LNHNV and CDR2 is YYDKDF (reference sequence). The CDR3: CATSRDRGGFSEAFF.